This T cell receptor beta chain was sequenced in a study of T cells after somatic rescue of genetic block. Trimming took 4 bases from V and 2 from J; bases not matched to a gene: 2. Germline V gene lookup returns CDR1 SGHKS and CDR2 YYEKEE (reference sequence). This CDR3 comprises 14 residues. Sequencing used immunoSEQ multiplex PCR; TCRdb keeps in-frame clones, though not all of them. The table has 88,000 or so clones, 80% to 90% seen once. This TCR was sampled from a woman aged 18-29 years. V gene TRBV5-5 combines with J gene TRBJ1-3; 8 positions agree with TRBD1. Sequencing used peripheral blood mononuclear cells (PBMCs). CDR3 DNA sequence: TGTGCCAGCAGCAGACAGGGGACTGGAAACACCATATATTTT. Protein product: CASSRQGTGNTIYF.